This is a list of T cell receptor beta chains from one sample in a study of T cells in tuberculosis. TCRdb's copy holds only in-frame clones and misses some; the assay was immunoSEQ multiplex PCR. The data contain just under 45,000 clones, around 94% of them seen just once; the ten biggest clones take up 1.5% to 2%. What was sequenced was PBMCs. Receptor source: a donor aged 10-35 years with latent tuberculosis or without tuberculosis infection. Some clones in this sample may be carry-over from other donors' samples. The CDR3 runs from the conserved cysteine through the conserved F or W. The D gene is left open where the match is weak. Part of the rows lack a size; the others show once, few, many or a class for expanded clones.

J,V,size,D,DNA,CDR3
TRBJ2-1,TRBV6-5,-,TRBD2,TGTGCCAGCAATTCAATGACTAGCGGGAGCTCGGAGCAGTTCTTC,CASNSMTSGSSEQFF
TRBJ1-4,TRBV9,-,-,TGTGCCAGCAGCGTAGGTGGCAGGGTAGAGGAAAAACTGTTTTTT,CASSVGGRVEEKLFF
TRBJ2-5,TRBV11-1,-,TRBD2,TGTGCCAGCACCTCACCGGGACTAGCGGGAGTAAGCCAAGAGACCCAGTACTTC,CASTSPGLAGVSQETQYF
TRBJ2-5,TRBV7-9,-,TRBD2,TGTGCCAGCAGCTTAAGCGGGACCGGGACTAGCATGGAGACCCAGTACTTC,CASSLSGTGTSMETQYF
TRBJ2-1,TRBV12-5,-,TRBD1,TGTGCTAGTGGTTTACGGACAGGGGGCTCTTCCTACAATGAGCAGTTCTTC,CASGLRTGGSSYNEQFF
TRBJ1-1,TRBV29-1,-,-,TGCAGCGTCACCTACGAGCCCATGAACACTGAAGCTTTCTTT,CSVTYEPMNTEAFF
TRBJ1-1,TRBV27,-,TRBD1,TGTGCCAGCAGTCCGGGGACAGGAGTAAACACTGAAGCTTTCTTT,CASSPGTGVNTEAFF
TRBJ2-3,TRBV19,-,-,TGTGCCAGTAAGCGGCGGGCAGGCACAGATACGCAGTATTTT,CASKRRAGTDTQYF
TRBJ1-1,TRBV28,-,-,TGTGCCAGCAGTCTCCAGGGCCAGGGGACTGAAGCTTTCTTT,CASSLQGQGTEAFF
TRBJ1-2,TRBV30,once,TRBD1,TGTGCCTGGAGTCGGGACAGACCCTATGGCTACACCTTC,CAWSRDRPYGYTF
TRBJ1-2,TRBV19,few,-,TGTGCCAGTAAAAAGGAGGGTTCATACTATGGCTACACCTTC,CASKKEGSYYGYTF
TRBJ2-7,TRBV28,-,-,TGTGCCAGCAGTTCCGGGCAGGGGTACGAGCAGTACTTC,CASSSGQGYEQYF
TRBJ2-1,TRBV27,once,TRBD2,TGTGCCAGCAGTTTTAACCCACTAGCGGGAGGGCTGAATGAGCAGTTCTTC,CASSFNPLAGGLNEQFF
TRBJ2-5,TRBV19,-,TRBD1,TGTGCCAGTAGAAGGAATCCGGGACAGGGGGAGACCCAGTACTTC,CASRRNPGQGETQYF
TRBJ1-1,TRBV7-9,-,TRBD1,TGTGCCAGCAGCTCCGGGACAGGGGCATACACTGAAGCTTTCTTT,CASSSGTGAYTEAFF
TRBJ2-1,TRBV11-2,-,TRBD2,TGTGCCAGCAGCCAACGGGGAGGGACTAGAGACAATGAGCAGTTCTTC,CASSQRGGTRDNEQFF
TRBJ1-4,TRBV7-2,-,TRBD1,TGTGCCAGCAGCTCGCTCGGGACAGCCGAAAAACTGTTTTTT,CASSSLGTAEKLFF
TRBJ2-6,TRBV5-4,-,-,TGTGCCAGCAGCCCGGCCGGAAGGGGCACCTCTGGGGCCAACGTCCTGACTTTC,CASSPAGRGTSGANVLTF
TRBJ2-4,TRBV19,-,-,TGTGCCAGTAGTAGCCCCGACAGGTTCTCCCAGGGCAAAAACATTCAGTACTTC,CASSSPDRFSQGKNIQYF
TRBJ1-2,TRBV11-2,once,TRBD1,TGTGCCAGCAGCCCCCGGGACAGGGCGGATGAAGACTATGGCTACACCTTC,CASSPRDRADEDYGYTF
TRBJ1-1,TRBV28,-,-,TGTGCCAGCAGTTCCCAGGGGAACACTGAAGCTTTCTTT,CASSSQGNTEAFF
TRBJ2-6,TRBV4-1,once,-,TGCGCCAGCAGCGCGGGAACGAGCTCTGGGGCCAACGTCCTGACTTTC,CASSAGTSSGANVLTF
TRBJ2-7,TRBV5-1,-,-,TGCGCCAGCAGCCACGGGACACGAGTGTACGAGCAGTACTTC,CASSHGTRVYEQYF
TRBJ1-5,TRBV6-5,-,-,TGTGCCAGCAGTTACTCGATCGGTGGCAATCAGCCCCAGCATTTT,CASSYSIGGNQPQHF
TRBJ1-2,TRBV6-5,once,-,TGTGCCAGCAGCAAGGGGTACTATGGCTACACCTTC,CASSKGYYGYTF
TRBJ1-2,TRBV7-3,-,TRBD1,TGTGCCAGCAGCTTAACGTTGGGGGACAGGGGCGGCTACACCTTC,CASSLTLGDRGGYTF
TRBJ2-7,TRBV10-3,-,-,TGTGCCATCAGTGAACCAGGCGTCTCTTACGAGCAGTACTTC,CAISEPGVSYEQYF
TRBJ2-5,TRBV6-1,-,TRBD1,TGTGCCAGCAGTGAAGTAGGAGTTGGTAGTTCAGGGGGCAAAAAAGAGACCCAGTACTTC,CASSEVGVGSSGGKKETQYF
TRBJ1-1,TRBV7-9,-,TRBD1,TGTGCCAGCACCTCCCGGGACAGGCACACTGAAGCTTTCTTT,CASTSRDRHTEAFF
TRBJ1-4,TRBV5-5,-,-,TGTGCCAGCAGCATAAACTACAGGGTTTCTAATGAAAAACTGTTTTTT,CASSINYRVSNEKLFF
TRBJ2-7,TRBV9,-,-,TGTGCCAGCAGCGTAGATTTGACTGGCTACGAGCAGTACTTC,CASSVDLTGYEQYF
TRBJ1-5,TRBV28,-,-,TGTGCCAGCTCCTATAGCAATCAGCCCCAGCATTTT,CASSYSNQPQHF
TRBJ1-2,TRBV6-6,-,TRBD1,TGTGCCAGCAGTTACTCCCTGACAGGGGGGTATGGCTACACCTTC,CASSYSLTGGYGYTF
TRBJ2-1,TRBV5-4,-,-,TGTGCCTCGAAGGGAGCGGACGAGCAGTTCTTC,CASKGADEQFF
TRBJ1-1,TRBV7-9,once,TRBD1,TGTGCCAGCAGCTTAATCGGACAGGGGGATGAAGCTTTCTTT,CASSLIGQGDEAFF
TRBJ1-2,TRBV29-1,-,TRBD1,TGCAGCGTTGAGGGACAGTCTTATGGCTACACCTTC,CSVEGQSYGYTF
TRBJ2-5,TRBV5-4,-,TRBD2,TGTGCCAGCAGCTCCGGAGGAAGCGGGAGTGAGACCCAGTACTTC,CASSSGGSGSETQYF